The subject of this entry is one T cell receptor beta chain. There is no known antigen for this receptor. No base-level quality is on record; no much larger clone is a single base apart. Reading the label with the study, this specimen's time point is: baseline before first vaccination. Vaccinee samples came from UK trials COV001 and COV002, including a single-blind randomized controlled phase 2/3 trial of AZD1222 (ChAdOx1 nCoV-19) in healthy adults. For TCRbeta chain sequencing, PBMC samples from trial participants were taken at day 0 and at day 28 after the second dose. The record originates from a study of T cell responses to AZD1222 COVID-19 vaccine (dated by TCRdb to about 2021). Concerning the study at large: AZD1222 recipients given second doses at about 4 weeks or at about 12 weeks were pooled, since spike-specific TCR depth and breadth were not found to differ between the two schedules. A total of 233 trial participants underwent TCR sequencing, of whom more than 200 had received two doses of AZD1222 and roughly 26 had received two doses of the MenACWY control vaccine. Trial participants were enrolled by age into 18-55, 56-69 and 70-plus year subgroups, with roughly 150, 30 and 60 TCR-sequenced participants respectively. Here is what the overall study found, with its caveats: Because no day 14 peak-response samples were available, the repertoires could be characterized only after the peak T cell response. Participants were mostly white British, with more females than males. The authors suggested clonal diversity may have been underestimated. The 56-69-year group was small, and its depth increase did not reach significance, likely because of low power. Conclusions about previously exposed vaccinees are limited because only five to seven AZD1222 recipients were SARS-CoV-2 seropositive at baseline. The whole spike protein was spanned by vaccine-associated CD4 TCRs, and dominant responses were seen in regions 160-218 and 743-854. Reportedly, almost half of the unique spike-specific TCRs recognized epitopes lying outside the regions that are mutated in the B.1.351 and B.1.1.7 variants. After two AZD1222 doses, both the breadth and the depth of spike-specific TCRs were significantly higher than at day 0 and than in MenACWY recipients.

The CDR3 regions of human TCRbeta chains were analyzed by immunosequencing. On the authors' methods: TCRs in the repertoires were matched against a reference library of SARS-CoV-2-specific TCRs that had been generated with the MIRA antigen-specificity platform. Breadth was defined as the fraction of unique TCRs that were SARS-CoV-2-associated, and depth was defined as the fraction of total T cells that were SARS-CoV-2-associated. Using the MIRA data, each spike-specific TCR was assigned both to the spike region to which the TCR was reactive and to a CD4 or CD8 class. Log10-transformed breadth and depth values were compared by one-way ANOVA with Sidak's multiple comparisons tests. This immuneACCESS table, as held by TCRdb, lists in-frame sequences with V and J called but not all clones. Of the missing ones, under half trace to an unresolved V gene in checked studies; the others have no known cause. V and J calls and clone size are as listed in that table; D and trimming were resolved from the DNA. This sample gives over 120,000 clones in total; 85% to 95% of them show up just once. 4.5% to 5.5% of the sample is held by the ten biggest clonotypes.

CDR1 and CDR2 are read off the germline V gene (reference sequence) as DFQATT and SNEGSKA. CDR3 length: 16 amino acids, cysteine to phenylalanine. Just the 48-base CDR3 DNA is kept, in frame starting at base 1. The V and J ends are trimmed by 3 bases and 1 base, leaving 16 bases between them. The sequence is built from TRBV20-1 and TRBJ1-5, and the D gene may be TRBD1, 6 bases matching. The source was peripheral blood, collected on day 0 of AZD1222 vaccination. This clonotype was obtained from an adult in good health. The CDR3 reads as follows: CSASRPQGLSNQPQHF. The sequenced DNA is TGCAGTGCTAGTCGTCCACAGGGCTTGAGCAATCAGCCCCAGCATTTT.